In this sample, the clone carrying this T cell receptor beta chain turned up once. What it recognizes is unknown. Before the COVID-19 pandemic, during about 2010-2018, CD4+ T cells were taken from unexposed donors. CD4+ T cells were isolated from the cells after more than nine days of culture. Cultures received half-medium IL-2 refreshes on days 3 and 7. These data belong to a study of CD4 T cells in relation to SARS-CoV-2 and coronaviruses. Study information: Controls used an HIV-1 Nef peptide pool or no peptide.

Sequencing was performed with immunoSEQ multiplex PCR; in TCRdb, only in-frame clones are kept and a portion is missing. The sample shows some 16,000 clones, approximately 73% of them seen only once. Germline V gives CDR1 LGHNA, CDR2 YNFKEQ. This CDR3 comprises 18 residues. Trimming cost V 1 base and J 9 bases; bases outside gene matches: 17. The sample was CD4+ T cells from PBMCs, cultured in vitro. The chain links TRBV4-2 to TRBJ2-1; 8 bases agree with TRBD2. The TCR originated in a human donor in good health. CDR3 coding DNA: TGTGCCAGCAGCCAAGGATTGGGCCTGGCGGGAGGTCCAAGTGAGCAGTTCTTC. Protein: CASSQGLGLAGGPSEQFF.